This TCR beta chain was observed in a study of cytomegalovirus exposure and HLA in healthy donors. Primers included in the PCR were 60 Vbeta and 13 Jbeta primers. The repertoire was sequenced with immunoSEQ multiplex PCR; TCRdb's copy has only in-frame clones and lacks some. This repertoire shows fewer than 110,000 clones, 73% found once; its top ten account for roughly 8%. The CDR3 spans 15 residues. J lost 2 bases, V lost 4 bases, and 7 bases had no gene match. Germline CDR1 is KGHSH and CDR2 is LQKENI. This TCR derives from a man aged 25-45 years in good health and CMV-seronegative. Specimen: PBMCs. The J gene is TRBJ1-1, the V gene TRBV18; 7 bases line up with TRBD1. DNA of the CDR3: TGTGCCAGCTCACTCTCAGGGGGGCATAACACTGAAGCTTTCTTT. Protein: CASSLSGGHNTEAFF.